This T cell receptor (beta chain) was captured in a study of metastatic and nonmetastatic thyroid tumors. Study-level background: For malignant and benign thyroid patients, tumor or nodule tissue and blood were the sources whose repertoires were compared.

Study findings and constraints: According to reports, the diversity of TCR beta was significantly higher in malignant thyroid tumors than in benign nodules, and this held in both blood and tumor samples.

Authors' data handling: To classify distant metastasis in papillary thyroid cancer, a model was built from CDR3 differences across clinicopathological groups. MiXCR re-clonotyped the PCR reads for TCRdb. The V and J calls come from TCRdb's annotation, not from the publication. The sample lists thousands of clones; around 26% were seen once. The sample holds a few counts of this clone. Its antigen is unknown. None of the patients had undergone any treatment ahead of thyroid surgery. V lost 0 bases, J lost 5 bases, and 10 bases stayed unmatched. The CDR3 loop spans 17 amino acids. Germline V gives CDR1 MNHNS, CDR2 SASEGT.

Sequences were obtained from tumor tissue. The chain recombines TRBV6-1 with TRBJ1-5, with 7 bases aligning to TRBD1. This TCR was recovered from a male donor with papillary thyroid cancer or a benign thyroid nodule (not recorded which). Some clones in this sample may be carry-over from other donors' samples. In nucleotides, the CDR3 is TGTGCCAGCAGTGAAGCGAGTAACAGGGGTGGAGATCAGCCCCAGCATTTT. This encodes CASSEASNRGGDQPQHF.